These 29 T cell receptor beta chains came from one sample sequenced in a study of T-cell memory formation after mild COVID-19 (dated by TCRdb to about 2021). Library preparation employed 5' RACE. This sample was sequenced with an Illumina NovaSeq 6000. TCRdb reprocessed the public reads (quality trimming at Q25 with fastp, clone calling with MiXCR) and kept in-frame beta chains. Entries that share a CDR3 protein sequence are merged under the most common genes and DNA. The sample table shows 470,000 or so distinct CDR3 sequences, and over 15% are seen once. The leading ten clones occupy 9% to 15% of the sample. The sample taken for sequencing was PBMCs or a T cell subset sorted from them (not recorded which). Every receptor here comes from an adult woman who had mild COVID-19 (a few samples of this study predate the infection). The sample titles of this study are shuffled in the database, so cell type and time point are left out; the donor was told from shared clones.

This chain uses TRBV20-1 with TRBJ2-7; D is perhaps TRBD2 (5 bases). The length of the CDR3 is 14 residues. CDR1 and CDR2 from the germline V gene are DFQATT and SNEGSKA (reference sequence). V lost 1 base, J lost 7 bases, and 17 bases lay in between. CDR3 nucleotide sequence: TGCAGTGCTAGAGGCTCCGGGCCACCGGGAGAGCAGTACTTC. Its protein product is CSARGSGPPGEQYF.

The gene calls are TRBV7-9 and TRBJ2-7; D is possibly TRBD2 (5 bases). This CDR3 is 15 amino acids long. Germline V CDR1 and CDR2: SEHNR, FQNEAQ (reference sequence). Trimming took off 1 base at V and 5 bases at J, with 15 bases between the two ends. This CDR3 is CASSLVVGVSHEQYF. The CDR3 DNA is TGTGCCAGCAGCTTAGTAGTGGGAGTATCCCACGAGCAGTACTTC. The full variable domain, completed using reference TRBV7-9 and TRBJ2-7, is DTGVSQNPRHKITKRGQNVTFRCDPISEHNRLYWYRQTLGQGPEFLTYFQNEAQLEKSRLLSDRFSAERPKGSFSTLEIQRTEQGDSAMYLCASSLVVGVSHEQYFGPGTRLTVT.

This clonotype was counted a few times. The chain combines TRBV7-9 with TRBJ2-5, with TRBD2 as a possible D gene (6 bases). Between the trimmed V and J ends, which lost 0 bases and 5 bases, there was a span of 16 bases. The CDR3 spans 16 residues. The germline gives CDR1 SEHNR, CDR2 FQNEAQ (reference sequence). CDR3 sequence (DNA): TGTGCCAGCAGCTTAGCGCCGACTAGTAGGGATGAGACCCAGTACTTC. This encodes CASSLAPTSRDETQYF. The full variable domain, its missing parts supplied by reference TRBV7-9 and TRBJ2-5, is DTGVSQNPRHKITKRGQNVTFRCDPISEHNRLYWYRQTLGQGPEFLTYFQNEAQLEKSRLLSDRFSAERPKGSFSTLEIQRTEQGDSAMYLCASSLAPTSRDETQYFGPGTRLLVL.

This clonotype has more than one count but fewer than ten. The chain has TRBV24-1 and TRBJ1-5; D might be TRBD1 (6 bases). Germline V CDR1 and CDR2: KGHDR, SFDVKD. The length of the CDR3 is 15 residues. The V gene lost 3 bases and the J gene lost 0 bases, with 8 bases spanning the gap. CDR3 nucleotides: TGTGCCACCAGTGATCGGGGGCATAGCAATCAGCCCCAGCATTTT. Residues: CATSDRGHSNQPQHF.

In this sample, this clonotype turned up a few times. This chain uses TRBV11-3 with TRBJ2-5; D unclear. Germline V lookup: CDR1 SGHNT, CDR2 YENEEA. The CDR3 loop spans 11 amino acids. With 5 bases removed from V and 7 bases from J, the gap between germline ends came to 8 bases. The CDR3 is CASSPSTTQYF. The CDR3 nucleotides read TGTGCCAGCAGCCCAAGTACGACCCAGTACTTC.

This clonotype was picked up a small number of times. V and J are TRBV20-1 and TRBJ1-2; D gene unclear. The CDR3 runs to 13 residues. V lost 2 bases to trimming and J lost 3 bases, with 10 bases between them. In germline, CDR1 is DFQATT, CDR2 SNEGSKA (reference sequence). CDR3 DNA: TGCAGTGCTAGAATCCAGACGGACTATGGCTACACCTTC. This sequence encodes CSARIQTDYGYTF.

This clonotype was seen a few times. The chain employs TRBV10-2 and TRBJ2-3, with 10 bases matching TRBD2. Unmatched junction bases numbered 3, after V lost 7 bases and J lost 2 bases. Germline CDR1 reads WSHSY; CDR2 reads SAAADI. The CDR3 runs 14 residues. Here the CDR3 reads CASNSGGYTDTQYF. The CDR3 region has the DNA TGCGCCAGCAATAGCGGGGGGTACACAGATACGCAGTATTTT.

This clonotype was seen only a few times. V usage is TRBV20-1 and J usage is TRBJ1-6; TRBD1 matches at 7 bases. CDR1 is DFQATT and CDR2 is SNEGSKA in the germline V gene (reference sequence). The CDR3 is 18 amino acids. The V segment lost 0 bases and the J segment 0 bases; nucleotides outside the gene matches: 8. CDR3 nucleotide sequence: TGCAGTGCTAGAGATGTTGGCAGGGGGAGCTCCTATAATTCACCCCTCCACTTT. It yields the protein CSARDVGRGSSYNSPLHF.

This clonotype has just a few counts. The J gene is TRBJ1-1, the V gene TRBV7-6; TRBD1 is a possible D gene (5 bases). Germline-derived CDR1 and CDR2 are SGHVS and FNYEAQ. V lost 1 base, J lost 2 bases, and 11 bases lay in between. The CDR3 is 15 residues long. This chain's CDR3 is CASSLEGPINTEAFF. CDR3 in DNA: TGTGCCAGCAGCTTAGAGGGACCAATAAACACTGAAGCTTTCTTT.

The chain carries TRBV7-9 and TRBJ2-3; TRBD2 matches at 13 bases. V gave up 6 bases and J gave up 6 bases; unmatched junction bases: 12. The CDR3 is 17 residues long. Germline V gives CDR1 SEHNR, CDR2 FQNEAQ (reference sequence). CDR3 protein: CASRQTRTSGSSDTQYF. Here the CDR3 DNA reads TGTGCCAGCAGGCAAACCCGGACTAGCGGGAGTAGTGATACGCAGTATTTT.

This clonotype was seen a handful of times. The chain uses TRBV10-3 and TRBJ1-1; D is undetermined. Per the germline V gene, CDR1 is ENHRY and CDR2 is SYGVKD. The CDR3 contains 14 residues. Between the trimmed V and J ends, which lost 3 bases and 6 bases, there was a span of 14 bases. CDR3 protein: CAISEKHVESEAFF. DNA for the CDR3: TGTGCCATCAGTGAAAAACACGTTGAGTCTGAAGCTTTCTTT.

The chain employs TRBV5-4 and TRBJ2-3; 8 nucleotides match TRBD2. V lost 7 bases and J lost 1; bases outside the gene matches: 8. Germline V lookup: CDR1 SGHNT, CDR2 YYREEE (reference sequence). The CDR3 is 15 amino acids. In DNA form, the CDR3 reads TGTGCCAGCCGACGGGGGGGGCAGGGCACAGATACGCAGTATTTT. Amino acids: CASRRGGQGTDTQYF.

This clonotype was picked up a small number of times. The V and J genes are TRBV23-1 and TRBJ1-4, with 8 bases matching TRBD1. TRBV23-1 is designated an ORF whose function remains uncertain. V dropped 9 bases and J dropped 6; count of bases not matched to a gene: 12. The CDR3 is 15 amino acids. CDR3 DNA sequence: TGCGCCAGGAAAGGATACAGGGGGGAGGATGAAAAACTGTTTTTT. This codes for CARKGYRGEDEKLFF.

V and J are TRBV9 and TRBJ1-3; TRBD1 matches at 7 bases. V shed 3 bases and J 0 bases; nucleotides not matched to a gene: 3. Germline CDR1 reads SGDLS; CDR2 reads YYNGEE. This CDR3 has 15 amino acids. The CDR3, as DNA: TGTGCCAGCAGCGGGGGACAGTCCTCTGGAAACACCATATATTTT. It translates to CASSGGQSSGNTIYF.

The V gene is TRBV4-1, the J gene TRBJ2-1; 12 nucleotides line up with TRBD1. The junction had 8 bases not matched to a gene; V was cut back by 1 base and J by 4 bases. Germline V lookup: CDR1 MGHRA, CDR2 YSYEKL. The CDR3 contains 18 residues. CDR3 coding DNA: TGCGCCAGCAGCCAAGTGTGGGGACAGGGGGCAAGGTACAATGAGCAGTTCTTC. This sequence encodes CASSQVWGQGARYNEQFF.

V and J are TRBV6-5 and TRBJ1-1, with no clear D. There are 14 residues in the CDR3. Germline V lookup: CDR1 MNHEY, CDR2 SVGAGI. Trimming pared 2 bases from V and 0 bases from J, leaving 7 bases between. The CDR3 DNA is TGTGCCAGCAGTTACCTAGGGATGAACACTGAAGCTTTCTTT. Amino acid sequence: CASSYLGMNTEAFF.

The chain is built from TRBV6-1 and TRBJ2-7; D is unresolved. The CDR3 has 13 residues. Per germline, CDR1 MNHNS and CDR2 SASEGT. V gave up 0 bases and J gave up 8 bases, with 11 bases separating them. Here the CDR3 reads CASSEALRMKQYF. For the CDR3, the DNA is TGTGCCAGCAGTGAAGCGCTTCGGATGAAGCAGTACTTC.

V usage is TRBV24-1 and J usage is TRBJ2-7, with 9 bases aligning to TRBD1. There are 15 residues in the CDR3. CDR1 and CDR2 (germline): KGHDR, SFDVKD. V lost 4 bases to trimming and J lost 5 bases; unmatched junction nucleotides: 8. CDR3 residues: CATSDPGQGSHEQYF. The CDR3 bases are TGTGCCACCAGTGACCCCGGACAGGGGAGCCACGAGCAGTACTTC.

This clonotype was seen ten or more times. The chain has TRBV18 and TRBJ2-1, with 8 bases aligning to TRBD2. CDR3 length: 16 residues. The ends lost 3 bases at V and 6 bases at J; junction bases unmatched: 10. Looked up from germline, CDR1 is KGHSH and CDR2 is LQKENI. The CDR3 protein is CASSPLLAARRNEQFF. In nucleotides, the CDR3 is TGTGCCAGCTCACCGTTACTAGCGGCTCGTCGCAATGAGCAGTTCTTC.

In its sample, this clonotype was seen a few times. The CDR3 loop reads CASSLAGGGQSTNYGYTF. In nucleotides, the CDR3 is TGCGCCAGCAGCTTGGCCGGGGGCGGACAGTCAACTAACTATGGCTACACCTTC. The chain carries TRBV5-1 and TRBJ1-2, with D tentatively TRBD1 (6 bases). The CDR3 extends over 18 amino acids. Germline loops: CDR1 SGHRS, CDR2 YFSETQ. Trimming pared 0 bases from V and 0 bases from J, leaving 18 bases between.

This clonotype was counted between two and nine times. This rearrangement joins TRBV7-8 to TRBJ1-2, with unresolved D. V was cut by 1 base and J by 0 bases, with 9 bases left in between. The CDR3 is made up of 15 amino acids. The germline V gene encodes CDR1 SGHVS and CDR2 FQNEAQ. CDR3 nucleotide sequence: TGTGCCAGCAGCTTAGTAAGAGAAGCTAACTATGGCTACACCTTC. Protein product: CASSLVREANYGYTF.

The chain carries TRBV30 and TRBJ1-5, with no clear D. From germline, CDR1 is GTSNPN and CDR2 SVGIG (reference sequence). This CDR3 is 14 amino acids long. V gave up 4 bases and J gave up 5 bases, with 15 bases separating them. The chain's CDR3 is CAWMDAAAYQPQHF. DNA for the CDR3: TGTGCCTGGATGGACGCGGCCGCCTATCAGCCCCAGCATTTT.

The chain carries TRBV6-5 and TRBJ1-1, with TRBD1 matching 7 bases. CDR3 length: 15 amino acids. Germline CDR1 reads MNHEY; CDR2 reads SVGAGI. With 7 bases clipped from V and 2 bases from J, the junction kept 10 bases outside the gene matches. The CDR3 DNA reads TGTGCCAGCACCTACGCGGACAGGTCCAACACTGAAGCTTTCTTT. Residues: CASTYADRSNTEAFF.

The genes are TRBV6-6 and TRBJ1-2; D remains ambiguous. CDR1 and CDR2 from the germline V gene are MNHNY and SVGAGI (reference sequence). The CDR3 loop spans 13 amino acids. The V and J ends lost 5 bases and 4 bases respectively, with 11 bases between them. CDR3 residues: CASSSDTSYGYTF. CDR3 sequence (DNA): TGTGCCAGCAGTAGCGACACCAGCTATGGCTACACCTTC.

The rearrangement links TRBV7-2 to TRBJ2-3, with 7 positions matching TRBD2. V was clipped by 5 bases and J by 1 base; unmatched bases: 9. CDR1 SGHTA and CDR2 FQGNSA come from the germline V gene. CDR3 length equals 16 residues. CDR3 bases: TGTGCCAGCAGCGAAGGACTAGGGCCCCGCACAGATACGCAGTATTTT. Translation gives CASSEGLGPRTDTQYF.

The CDR3 sequence: CASSSNSGTGSNEQFF. CDR3 nucleotide sequence: TGTGCCAGCAGCTCGAACTCCGGGACAGGGTCCAATGAGCAGTTCTTC. The V and J genes are TRBV7-8 and TRBJ2-1, with 9 bases fitting TRBD1. V was pared by 4 bases and J by 6 bases, with 10 bases of the junction left unmatched. Germline V gives CDR1 SGHVS, CDR2 FQNEAQ. The CDR3 length is 16 residues.

The rearrangement uses TRBV12-3 or TRBV12-4 and TRBJ2-5; no definite D call. Trimming removed 2 bases from V and 1 base from J, with 5 bases in between. The CDR3 spans 13 residues. CDR3 in amino acids: CASSLSSQETQYF. The DNA of the CDR3 is TGTGCCAGCAGTTTATCTTCCCAAGAGACCCAGTACTTC.

The table lists this clonotype with a few counts. J is TRBJ2-1 and V is TRBV5-1; possibly TRBD2 for D (5 bases). The CDR3 loop spans 17 amino acids. Trimming removed 0 bases from V and 8 bases from J, with 21 bases in between. The germline CDR1 and CDR2 sequences are SGHRS and YFSETQ. DNA of the CDR3: TGCGCCAGCAGCTTGGATCTTTCCACCTACGGGAACGATGAGCAGTTCTTC. Translated: CASSLDLSTYGNDEQFF.

The CDR3 DNA follows: TGTGCCAGCAGCGATAGGCAGTCCTACGAGCAGTACTTC. It is translated as CASSDRQSYEQYF. The chain recombines TRBV7-9 with TRBJ2-7; D call uncertain. Deletions cut 5 bases from V and 1 base from J, with 9 bases between. Germline V gene sequence: CDR1 SEHNR, CDR2 FQNEAQ (reference sequence). The CDR3 contains 13 residues.